This T cell receptor beta chain comes out of a study of shared clonotypes between healthy human individuals. Study results and caveats: Generally, naive subsets (rather than memory subsets) showed larger estimated richness. Limited genetic and exposure-history diversity came from having few donors.

Notes on this clone: The antigen is undetermined.

Germline assignment: CDR1 SQVTM and CDR2 ANQGSEA. Trimming stripped 7 bases from V and 0 bases from J, with 9 bases between. The CDR3 sequence is 12 residues long. CD4+ cells were split into CD45RA+ naive and CD45RA-negative memory subsets. Sorted-subset replicate PCR reactions contained 150 to 200 ng DNA, corresponding to some 29,000 T cell genomes. TCRdb's table, derived via immunoSEQ multiplex PCR, lists solely in-frame clones and lacks some. The sample has 780,000 or so clones, 72% seen once. The receptor was derived from a woman aged 25 to 39 in good health. The sample comprised memory CD4+ T cells sorted from blood. Subset: CD45RA-negative fraction. The gene calls are TRBV29-1 and TRBJ1-1; weak D call: TRBD1 (5 bases). In DNA form, the CDR3 reads TGCAGCGCCGACAGCCTGAACACTGAAGCTTTCTTT. It codes for CSADSLNTEAFF.